The 15 T cell receptor beta chains below all came from one sample that was sequenced in a study of graft-versus-host responses after intestinal transplantation. This table comes from immunoSEQ multiplex PCR, and its TCRdb copy is limited to in-frame clones, with some not included. Of about 39,000 clones in the sample, roughly 93% were seen once. The source material was PBMCs, sampled roughly 780 days after intestinal transplantation. These receptors were obtained from a human patient who received an intestinal transplant, so some T cells may come from the graft donor.

V is TRBV4-1 and J is TRBJ1-1; D perhaps matches TRBD1 (6 bases). The germline CDR1 and CDR2 sequences are MGHRA and YSYEKL. This CDR3 has 14 amino acids. Deletions cut 0 bases from V and 11 bases from J, with 16 bases between. In DNA form, the CDR3 reads TGCGCCAGCAGCCAAGATTCTCAGGGGTGGTGGGCTTTCTTT. This codes for CASSQDSQGWWAFF.

The chain links TRBV5-1 to TRBJ2-5; possible D gene TRBD1, 6 bases. CDR3 length: 14 amino acids. Germline V lookup: CDR1 SGHRS, CDR2 YFSETQ. V lost 4 bases, J lost 1 base, and 11 bases lay in between. In DNA form, the CDR3 reads TGCGCCAGCAGCCCCCGGGACACCCAAGAGACCCAGTACTTC. Its translation: CASSPRDTQETQYF.

The J gene is TRBJ2-5, the V gene TRBV7-9, with D maybe TRBD2 (5 bases). Trimming shortened V by 1 base and J by 5 bases, and 8 bases separated the two germline ends. Germline loops: CDR1 SEHNR, CDR2 FQNEAQ (reference sequence). This CDR3 has 13 residues. CDR3 loop: CASSLGGMETQYF. The CDR3, as DNA: TGTGCCAGCAGCTTAGGAGGGATGGAGACCCAGTACTTC. The variable domain in full, completed from reference TRBV7-9 and TRBJ2-5, reads DTGVSQNPRHKITKRGQNVTFRCDPISEHNRLYWYRQTLGQGPEFLTYFQNEAQLEKSRLLSDRFSAERPKGSFSTLEIQRTEQGDSAMYLCASSLGGMETQYFGPGTRLLVL.

This chain uses TRBV11-1 with TRBJ2-3; D is perhaps TRBD1 or TRBD2 (5 bases each). There are 16 residues in the CDR3. Germline CDR1 and CDR2: SGHAT and FQDESV (reference sequence). V gave up 5 bases and J gave up 2 bases, with 17 bases separating them. CDR3 bases: TGTGCCAGCAGCCCAGCAGGGTTGGGGGACACAGATACGCAGTATTTT. It encodes CASSPAGLGDTDTQYF.

The rearrangement joins TRBV6-5 to TRBJ1-2; D unclear. The CDR3 runs 15 residues. V lost 6 bases to trimming and J lost 5 bases, with 19 bases between them. Germline V lookup: CDR1 MNHEY, CDR2 SVGAGI. The CDR3 loop is CASRDPVGRPYGYTF. CDR3 nucleotides: TGTGCCAGCAGGGACCCAGTCGGGAGGCCGTATGGCTACACCTTC.

The chain has TRBV29-1 and TRBJ2-7; D call uncertain. This CDR3 has 11 residues. The germline gives CDR1 SQVTM, CDR2 ANQGSEA. V was pared by 7 bases and J by 4 bases, with 11 bases between. The CDR3 protein is CSAASYYEQYF. The CDR3, as DNA: TGCAGCGCCGCCTCGTATTACGAGCAGTACTTC.

The chain carries TRBV30 and TRBJ2-7; the match to TRBD1 covers 8 bases. From germline, CDR1 is GTSNPN and CDR2 SVGIG (reference sequence). This CDR3 comprises 13 residues. After removal of 7 bases from V and 0 bases from J, the junction contained 5 bases not matched to a gene. The CDR3 spells CASGQAISYEQYF. Written as DNA, the CDR3 is TGTGCCTCGGGACAGGCGATCTCCTACGAGCAGTACTTC.

This sequence joins TRBV7-9 and TRBJ2-6; 10 nucleotides agree with TRBD1. V dropped 7 bases and J dropped 0; count of bases not matched to a gene: 9. Germline-derived CDR1 and CDR2 are SEHNR and FQNEAQ (reference sequence). The CDR3 has 18 residues. This CDR3 is CASTSSGTGASGANVLTF. The DNA for the CDR3 is TGTGCCAGCACCTCATCCGGGACAGGGGCCTCTGGGGCCAACGTCCTGACTTTC.

The chain couples TRBV28 to TRBJ1-2; D gene uncertain. The CDR3 contains 11 residues. Germline-derived CDR1 and CDR2 are MDHEN and SYDVKM. Trimming cost V 6 bases and J 8 bases, with 10 bases left between them. CDR3 protein: CASSYLSGYTF. CDR3 nucleotides: TGTGCCAGCAGCTACCTCTCGGGCTACACCTTC.

The chain has TRBV6-5 and TRBJ2-5, with D perhaps TRBD1 (5 bases). Germline V lookup: CDR1 MNHEY, CDR2 SVGAGI. V lost 6 bases, J lost 9 bases, and 11 bases lay in between. The CDR3 extends over 11 amino acids. The CDR3 reads CASRKGVAQYF. Here the CDR3 DNA reads TGTGCCAGCAGAAAAGGGGTTGCCCAGTACTTC.

V usage is TRBV9 and J usage is TRBJ2-7, with a possible D match to TRBD2 (6 bases). The CDR3 totals 14 residues. CDR1 SGDLS and CDR2 YYNGEE come from the germline V gene. Trimming stripped 3 bases from V and 2 bases from J, with 12 bases between. The chain's CDR3 is CASSGRPGAYEQYF. DNA for the CDR3: TGTGCCAGCAGCGGGCGACCGGGAGCCTACGAGCAGTACTTC.

The genes are TRBV30 and TRBJ2-7; D unclear. CDR3 length equals 11 residues. Germline lookup yields CDR1 GTSNPN and CDR2 SVGIG (reference sequence). V was pared by 3 bases and J by 4 bases, with 7 bases between. CDR3 protein: CAWRTAYEQYF. Written as DNA, the CDR3 is TGTGCCTGGAGGACTGCGTACGAGCAGTACTTC. Filled out from reference TRBV30 and TRBJ2-7, the complete variable domain reads SQTIHQWPATLVQPVGSPLSLECTVEGTSNPNLYWYRQAAGRGLQLLFYSVGIGQISSEVPQNLSASRPQDRQFILSSKKLLLSDSGFYLCAWRTAYEQYFGPGTRLTVT.

The CDR3 DNA reads TGTGCCAGCAGCTCAACCGGGACGGCGTCAACTAATGAAAAACTGTTTTTT. Protein product: CASSSTGTASTNEKLFF. The chain uses TRBV13 and TRBJ1-4; TRBD1 might be the D (5 bases). V was cut by 4 bases and J by 0 bases, with 15 bases left in between. The CDR3 runs to 17 residues. Germline V lookup: CDR1 PRHDT, CDR2 FYEKMQ (reference sequence).

The CDR3: CATGTRSTDTQYF. Written as DNA, the CDR3 is TGTGCCACCGGGACTAGAAGCACAGATACGCAGTATTTT. The chain combines TRBV5-6 with TRBJ2-3; 8 nucleotides line up with TRBD2. From germline, CDR1 is SGHDT and CDR2 YYEEEE. With 9 bases clipped from V and 0 bases from J, the junction kept 3 bases outside the gene matches. The CDR3 is 13 amino acids. The entire variable domain, with the rest obtained from reference TRBV5-6 and TRBJ2-3, is as follows: DAGVTQSPTHLIKTRGQQVTLRCSPKSGHDTVSWYQQALGQGPQFIFQYYEEEERQRGNFPDRFSGHQFPNYSSELNVNALLLGDSALYLCATGTRSTDTQYFGPGTRLTVL.

This chain links TRBV7-3 with TRBJ2-1; 14 bases agree with TRBD2. There are 19 residues in the CDR3. Germline CDR1 and CDR2: SGHTA and FQGTGA. V gave up 1 base and J gave up 6 bases; unmatched junction bases: 11. The CDR3 sequence is CASSLSPPGLAGAGNEQFF. CDR3 in DNA: TGTGCCAGCAGCTTAAGTCCCCCGGGACTAGCGGGAGCAGGCAATGAGCAGTTCTTC.